This is a list of T cell receptor beta chains from one sample in a study of CD8 T cells in ankylosing spondylitis. Using its own MiXCR run on the 5' RACE reads, TCRdb lists one record per CDR3 protein. The sample has fewer than 650,000 distinct CDR3 sequences, roughly an eighth seen once. Sequencing was performed on blood, either unsorted or a sorted T cell fraction (not recorded which). The receptors were gathered from a male donor with ankylosing spondylitis. Each CDR3 is given with its conserved first and last residue. The D gene is left open where the match is weak. Where a row states a size, it is once, few, many or the class of an expanded clone; other rows omit it.

TRBV20-1	.	many	TRBJ2-5	11	TGCAGTGCTAGCGGCCAAGAGACCCAGTACTTC	CSASGQETQYF
TRBV20-1	.	many	TRBJ1-2	15	TGCAGTGCTCCCTCGGGCGGCACCAACAACTATGGCTACACCTTC	CSAPSGGTNNYGYTF
TRBV20-1	.	few	TRBJ1-4	13	TGCAGTGCTAGGGGACCGTATAATGAAAAACTGTTTTTT	CSARGPYNEKLFF
TRBV7-6	TRBD1	few	TRBJ2-7	14	TGTGCCAGCAGCTTAAACAGGGGCCCCTACGAGCAGTACTTC	CASSLNRGPYEQYF
TRBV12-3/TRBV12-4	TRBD2	few	TRBJ2-1	15	TGTGCCAGCAGCCCCTGGACTAGTCATTTGGGTGAGCAGTTCTTC	CASSPWTSHLGEQFF
TRBV20-1	.	few	TRBJ2-2	14	TGCAGTGCTATTACCGGGAGGAACACCGGGGAGCTGTTTTTT	CSAITGRNTGELFF
TRBV12-3/TRBV12-4	.	.	TRBJ2-3	13	TGTGCCAGCAGTGGGCCGAATACAGATACGCAGTATTTT	CASSGPNTDTQYF
TRBV7-2	TRBD1	few	TRBJ2-1	14	TGTGCCAGCAGCTCACAGGGGCGTATCGATGAGCAGTTCTTC	CASSSQGRIDEQFF
TRBV20-1	.	few	TRBJ1-6	15	TGCAGTGCTCAAACAGTGACGGGCTATAATTCACCCCTCCACTTT	CSAQTVTGYNSPLHF
TRBV2	TRBD2	.	TRBJ2-3	16	TGTGCCAGCATGTCGCTGACGGGGGGTCTCACAGATACGCAGTATTTT	CASMSLTGGLTDTQYF
TRBV4-2	.	many	TRBJ1-4	12	TGTGCCAGCAGCCCGGGGAATGAAAAACTGTTTTTT	CASSPGNEKLFF
TRBV29-1	.	many	TRBJ2-2	12	TGCAGCGTTGGGGGGCAGGGCGGGGAGCTGTTTTTT	CSVGGQGGELFF
TRBV2	.	few	TRBJ2-1	13	TGTGCCAGCATCCTCGGCCTGGGCGATGAGCAGTTCTTC	CASILGLGDEQFF
TRBV27	.	.	TRBJ2-3	15	TGTGCCAGTACCTCCGGGGGGCTTAGTACAGATACGCAGTATTTT	CASTSGGLSTDTQYF
TRBV18	TRBD2	few	TRBJ2-1	12	TGTGCCAGCTCACCACGGCAAGCGGGAGGTCTCTTC	CASSPRQAGGLF
TRBV7-2	.	few	TRBJ2-7	14	TGTGCCAGCAGCCCCCCTATCGAAAGGATCGAGCAGTACTTC	CASSPPIERIEQYF
TRBV6-1	.	few	TRBJ2-3	12	TGTGCCAGCAGATTTATCACAGATACGCAGTATTTT	CASRFITDTQYF
TRBV4-2	.	many	TRBJ1-2	14	TGTGCCAGCAGCCAAGACGCAGGGATTGGGGGCTACACCTTC	CASSQDAGIGGYTF
TRBV11-3	.	.	TRBJ1-4	14	TGTGCCAGCAGCTCGAGACAATCCAATGAAAAACTGTTTTTT	CASSSRQSNEKLFF
TRBV5-1	.	many	TRBJ2-3	15	TGCGCCAGCGGCCTCAAGGCCTCCCGGACAGATACGCAGTATTTT	CASGLKASRTDTQYF
TRBV7-2	.	few	TRBJ2-3	14	TGTGCCAGCAGCTTCTCTGAAGACACAGATACGCAGTATTTT	CASSFSEDTDTQYF
TRBV3-1	.	many	TRBJ1-5	12	TGTGCCAGCAGCCAAGGGGACCGGCCCCAGCATTTT	CASSQGDRPQHF
TRBV12-3/TRBV12-4	.	few	TRBJ2-3	14	TGTGCCAGCAGTTCTGTTCTGGGCACAGATACGCAGTATTTT	CASSSVLGTDTQYF